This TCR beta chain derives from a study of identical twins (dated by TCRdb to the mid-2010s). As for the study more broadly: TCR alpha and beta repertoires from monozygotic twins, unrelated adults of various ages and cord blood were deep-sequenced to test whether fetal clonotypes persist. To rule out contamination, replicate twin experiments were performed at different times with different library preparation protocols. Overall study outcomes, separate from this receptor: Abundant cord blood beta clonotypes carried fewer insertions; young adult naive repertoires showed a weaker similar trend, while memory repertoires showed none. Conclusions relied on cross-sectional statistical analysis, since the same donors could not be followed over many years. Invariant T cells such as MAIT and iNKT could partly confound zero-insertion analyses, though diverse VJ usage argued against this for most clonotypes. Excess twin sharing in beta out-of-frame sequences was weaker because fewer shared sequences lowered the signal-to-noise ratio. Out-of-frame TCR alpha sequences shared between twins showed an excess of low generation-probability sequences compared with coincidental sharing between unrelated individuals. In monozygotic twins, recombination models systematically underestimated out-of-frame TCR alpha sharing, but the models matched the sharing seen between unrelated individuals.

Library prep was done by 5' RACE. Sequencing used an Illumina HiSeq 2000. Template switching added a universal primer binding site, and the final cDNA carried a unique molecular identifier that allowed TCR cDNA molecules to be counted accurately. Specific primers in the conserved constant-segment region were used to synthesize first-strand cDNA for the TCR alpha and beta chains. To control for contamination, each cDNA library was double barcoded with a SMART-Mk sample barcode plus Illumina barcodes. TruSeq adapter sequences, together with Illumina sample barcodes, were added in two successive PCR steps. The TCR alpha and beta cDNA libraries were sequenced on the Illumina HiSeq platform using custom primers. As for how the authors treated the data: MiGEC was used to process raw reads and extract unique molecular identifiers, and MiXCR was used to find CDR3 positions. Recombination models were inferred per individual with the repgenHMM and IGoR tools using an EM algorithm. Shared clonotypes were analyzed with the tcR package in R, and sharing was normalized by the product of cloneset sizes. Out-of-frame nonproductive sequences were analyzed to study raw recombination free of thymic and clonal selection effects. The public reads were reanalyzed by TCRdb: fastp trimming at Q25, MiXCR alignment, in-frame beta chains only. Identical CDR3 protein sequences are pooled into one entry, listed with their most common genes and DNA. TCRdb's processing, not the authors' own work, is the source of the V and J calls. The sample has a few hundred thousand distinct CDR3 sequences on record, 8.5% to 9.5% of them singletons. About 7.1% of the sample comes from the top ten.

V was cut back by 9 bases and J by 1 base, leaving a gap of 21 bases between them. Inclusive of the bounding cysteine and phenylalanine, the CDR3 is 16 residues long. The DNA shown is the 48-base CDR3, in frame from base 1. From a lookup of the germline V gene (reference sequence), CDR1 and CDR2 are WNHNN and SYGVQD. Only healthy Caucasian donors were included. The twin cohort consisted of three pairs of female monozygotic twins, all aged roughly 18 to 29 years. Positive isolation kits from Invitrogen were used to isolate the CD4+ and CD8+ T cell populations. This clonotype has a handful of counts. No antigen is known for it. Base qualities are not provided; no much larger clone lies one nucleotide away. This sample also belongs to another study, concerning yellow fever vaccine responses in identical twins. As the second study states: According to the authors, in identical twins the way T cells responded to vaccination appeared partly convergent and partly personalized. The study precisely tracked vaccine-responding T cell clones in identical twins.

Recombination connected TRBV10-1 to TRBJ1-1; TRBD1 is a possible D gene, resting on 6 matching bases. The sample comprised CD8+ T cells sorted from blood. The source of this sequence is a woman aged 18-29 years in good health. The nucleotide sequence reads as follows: TGCGCCAGAGAAGAAAGATGGGGGGGCAGGAACACTGAAGCTTTCTTT. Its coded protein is CAREERWGGRNTEAFF.